This entry is about one T cell receptor (beta chain). Its target is not known. Germline V CDR1 and CDR2: MNHEY, SVGAGI. V shed 5 bases and J shed 2 bases, with 11 bases lying between them. CDR3 length: 14 amino acids. This entry belongs to a study of cytomegalovirus exposure and HLA in healthy donors. As for the study in general: Genetic ancestry analysis placed more than 80% of the 400 or so donors that were genotyped in the Caucasian-associated cluster.

Whole-study findings and limits: Excluded were some V segments that proved indistinguishable, including TRBV6-2 and TRBV6-3. For most TCR sequences rarity was the rule, although some public TCRs occurred in many donors.

Both 60 Vbeta primers and 13 Jbeta primers went into the PCR. Clones were read by immunoSEQ multiplex PCR, and TCRdb kept only the in-frame ones, dropping some. The sample includes more than 110,000 clones, approximately 82% of them seen just once. Source material: PBMCs. The V gene is TRBV6-5, the J gene TRBJ2-3, with D uncertain. This TCR was sampled from a young man in good health and CMV-seropositive. The CDR3 DNA is TGTGCCAGCAGTAGCACCGATCACACAGATACGCAGTATTTT. As protein: CASSSTDHTDTQYF.